This entry lists 12 T cell receptor beta chains sequenced from one sample in a study of T-cell memory formation after mild COVID-19. TCRdb fed the 5' RACE reads into MiXCR, producing one record per CDR3 protein. The sample lists 300,000 to 400,000 distinct CDR3 sequences, more than 15% occurring once. Sequenced material: PBMCs or a T cell subset sorted from them (not recorded which). The receptors originated from a man younger than 30 who had mild COVID-19 (a few samples of this study predate the infection). Cell type and time point are not known.

This clonotype was seen a handful of times. This sequence joins TRBV29-1 and TRBJ2-2; D remains ambiguous. V gave up 2 bases and J gave up 1 base, with 11 bases separating them. Germline V gene lookup returns CDR1 SQVTM and CDR2 ANQGSEA. This CDR3 has 15 residues. The CDR3, as DNA: TGCAGCGTTGAACTAAGGACGAAGAACACCGGGGAGCTGTTTTTT. It specifies CSVELRTKNTGELFF.

The V gene is TRBV20-1, the J gene TRBJ1-2; TRBD1 agrees at 7 bases. Germline V lookup: CDR1 DFQATT, CDR2 SNEGSKA (reference sequence). The CDR3 covers 12 residues. V was clipped by 5 bases and J by 4 bases; unmatched bases: 4. The DNA of the CDR3 is TGCAGTGCTGACAGGGCGTTCTATGGCTACACCTTC. It yields the protein CSADRAFYGYTF.

This clonotype was seen only a few times. The rearrangement uses TRBV6-5 and TRBJ1-6, with 9 bases fitting TRBD1. This CDR3 has 15 amino acids. Germline values: CDR1 MNHEY, CDR2 SVGAGI. J lost 5 bases, V lost 4 bases, and 3 bases had no gene match. In nucleotides, the CDR3 is TGTGCCAGCAGTTCGGGACAGGGTCATAATTCACCCCTCCACTTT. As protein: CASSSGQGHNSPLHF.

This clonotype was found many times. The chain joins TRBV4-3 to TRBJ1-1; D is unclear. V lost 4 bases, J lost 3 bases, and 15 bases lay in between. The CDR3 consists of 15 residues. CDR1 and CDR2 (germline): LGHNA, YSLEER. The DNA of the CDR3 is TGCGCCAGCAGCCGGTTGACATCCGGGGACACTGAAGCTTTCTTT. Translated: CASSRLTSGDTEAFF.

This clonotype was detected ten times or more. The chain combines TRBV29-1 with TRBJ2-1; D not certain. This CDR3 spans 12 amino acids. Trimming stripped 4 bases from V and 4 bases from J, with 8 bases between. The germline V gene encodes CDR1 SQVTM and CDR2 ANQGSEA. The CDR3 sequence: CSVGRRYNEQFF. CDR3 DNA sequence: TGCAGCGTTGGCAGGCGGTACAATGAGCAGTTCTTC.

This clonotype was recorded a few times. The chain combines TRBV7-2 with TRBJ2-7, with D unresolved. CDR3 length: 11 residues. Trimming shortened V by 3 bases and J by 8 bases, and 8 bases separated the two germline ends. CDR1 and CDR2 (germline): SGHTA, FQGNSA. As DNA, the CDR3 is TGTGCCAGCAGCTTGGACGTCCAGCAGTACGTC. As protein: CASSLDVQQYV.

In this sample, this clonotype turned up a few times. V is TRBV3-1 and J is TRBJ2-2, with no clear D. In germline, CDR1 is LGHDT, CDR2 YNNKEL (reference sequence). The CDR3 has 13 amino acids. V lost 1 base to trimming and J lost 6 bases, with 6 bases between them. As DNA, the CDR3 is TGTGCCAGCAGCCAAGCGGAAGCCGGGGAGCTGTTTTTT. Amino acid sequence: CASSQAEAGELFF.

In this sample, this clonotype turned up a few times. The V gene is TRBV19, the J gene TRBJ1-5; D perhaps matches TRBD1 (5 bases). V shed 6 bases and J shed 0 bases, with 15 bases lying between them. Germline lookup yields CDR1 LNHDA and CDR2 SQIVND (reference sequence). This CDR3 is 16 amino acids long. This chain's CDR3 is CASRETGLYSNQPQHF. CDR3 DNA sequence: TGTGCCAGTAGAGAAACAGGATTATATAGCAATCAGCCCCAGCATTTT.

This clonotype was counted a few times. V is TRBV24-1 and J is TRBJ2-1; D call uncertain. This CDR3 comprises 16 residues. V gave up 4 bases and J gave up 5 bases, with 17 bases separating them. CDR1 is KGHDR, CDR2 SFDVKD, per germline. The CDR3 sequence is CATSDSAAPRHNEQFF. CDR3 coding DNA: TGTGCCACCAGTGACAGCGCGGCCCCCCGGCACAATGAGCAGTTCTTC.

The chain has TRBV18 and TRBJ1-5, with D maybe TRBD1 (6 bases). CDR1 is KGHSH, CDR2 LQKENI, per germline. The CDR3 has 15 amino acids. V gave up 3 bases and J gave up 7 bases, with 16 bases separating them. The CDR3 is CASSPSGTSGQPQHF. The CDR3 DNA follows: TGTGCCAGCTCACCTTCCGGGACATCCGGGCAGCCCCAGCATTTT.

The rearrangement links TRBV3-1 to TRBJ1-4; TRBD1 is a possible D gene (5 bases). V was trimmed by 3 bases and J by 8 bases, leaving 13 bases between them. Germline CDR1 LGHDT, CDR2 YNNKEL (reference sequence). The CDR3 has 14 residues. CDR3 region: CASSQQGIEEKLFF. The CDR3 DNA reads TGTGCCAGCAGCCAGCAGGGTATCGAAGAAAAACTGTTTTTT.

This clonotype has just a few counts. V and J are TRBV7-9 and TRBJ2-5; D might be TRBD2 (5 bases). The germline gives CDR1 SEHNR, CDR2 FQNEAQ (reference sequence). The CDR3 length is 13 residues. Trimming removed 5 bases from V and 6 bases from J, with 13 bases in between. The CDR3 protein is CASSPLDAKTQYF. As DNA, the CDR3 is TGTGCCAGCAGCCCACTAGACGCGAAGACCCAGTACTTC.